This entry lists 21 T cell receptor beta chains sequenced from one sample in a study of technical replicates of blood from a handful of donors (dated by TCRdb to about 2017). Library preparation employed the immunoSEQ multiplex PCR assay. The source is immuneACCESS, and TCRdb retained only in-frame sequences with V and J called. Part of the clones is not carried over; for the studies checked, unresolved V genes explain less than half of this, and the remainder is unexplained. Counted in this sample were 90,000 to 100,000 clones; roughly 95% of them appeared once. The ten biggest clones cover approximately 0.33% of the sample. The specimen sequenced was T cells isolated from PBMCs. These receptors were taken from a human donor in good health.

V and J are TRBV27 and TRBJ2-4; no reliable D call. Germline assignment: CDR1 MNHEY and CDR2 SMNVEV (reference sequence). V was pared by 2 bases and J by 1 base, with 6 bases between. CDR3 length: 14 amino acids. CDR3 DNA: TGTGCCAGCAGTTTAGCCAGGGCCAAAAACATTCAGTACTTC. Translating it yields CASSLARAKNIQYF.

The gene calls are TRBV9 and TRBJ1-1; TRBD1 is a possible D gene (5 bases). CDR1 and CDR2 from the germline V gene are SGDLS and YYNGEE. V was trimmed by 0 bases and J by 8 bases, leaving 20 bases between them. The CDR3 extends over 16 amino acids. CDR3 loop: CASSVGGSPGGGEAFF. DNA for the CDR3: TGTGCCAGCAGCGTAGGAGGTTCCCCGGGGGGAGGCGAAGCTTTCTTT.

CDR3 nucleotide sequence: TGTGCCACCAGCAGAGTAGCGGGCCTCACAGATACGCAGTATTTT. This gives the protein CATSRVAGLTDTQYF. J is TRBJ2-3 and V is TRBV15; 7 nucleotides align to TRBD2. Germline V gene sequence: CDR1 LNHNV, CDR2 YYDKDF (reference sequence). The CDR3 loop spans 15 amino acids. Losses at the gene ends were 1 base for V and 2 bases for J; bases not matched to a gene: 3. Full variable domain (outside the CDR3, taken from reference TRBV15 and TRBJ2-3): DAMVIQNPRYQVTQFGKPVTLSCSQTLNHNVMYWYQQKSSQAPKLLFHYYDKDFNNEADTPDNFQSRRPNTSFCFLDIRSPGLGDTAMYLCATSRVAGLTDTQYFGPGTRLTVL.

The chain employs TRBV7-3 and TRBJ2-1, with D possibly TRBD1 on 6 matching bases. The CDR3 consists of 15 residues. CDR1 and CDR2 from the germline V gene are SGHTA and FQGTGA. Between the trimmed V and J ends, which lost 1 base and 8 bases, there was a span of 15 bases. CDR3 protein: CASSLRPTGLYEQFF. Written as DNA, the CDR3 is TGTGCCAGCAGCTTAAGACCAACAGGGCTCTATGAGCAGTTCTTC.

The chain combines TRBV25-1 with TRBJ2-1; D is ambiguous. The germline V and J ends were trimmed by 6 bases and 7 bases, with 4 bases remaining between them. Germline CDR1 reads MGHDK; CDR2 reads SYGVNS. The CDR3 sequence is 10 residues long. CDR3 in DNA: TGTGCCAGCAGATCGAATGAGCAGTTCTTC. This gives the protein CASRSNEQFF.

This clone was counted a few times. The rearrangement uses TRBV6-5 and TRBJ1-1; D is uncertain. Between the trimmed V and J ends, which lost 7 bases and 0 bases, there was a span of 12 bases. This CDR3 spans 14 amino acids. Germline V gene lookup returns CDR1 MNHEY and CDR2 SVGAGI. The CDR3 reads CASKESSLNTEAFF. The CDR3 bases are TGTGCCAGCAAGGAGAGTAGCCTGAACACTGAAGCTTTCTTT.

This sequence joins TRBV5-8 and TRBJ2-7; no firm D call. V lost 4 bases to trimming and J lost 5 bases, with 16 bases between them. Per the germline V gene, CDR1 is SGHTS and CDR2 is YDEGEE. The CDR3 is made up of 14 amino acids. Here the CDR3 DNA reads TGTGCCAGCAGCCACTCGCCATCCGCCCACGAGCAGTACTTC. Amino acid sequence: CASSHSPSAHEQYF.

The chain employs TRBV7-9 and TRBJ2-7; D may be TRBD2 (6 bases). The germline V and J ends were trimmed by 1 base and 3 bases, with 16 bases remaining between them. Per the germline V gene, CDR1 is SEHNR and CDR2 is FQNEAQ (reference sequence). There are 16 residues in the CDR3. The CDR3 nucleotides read TGTGCCAGCAGCTTAGAGTCAGGGACTCTTCGCTACGAGCAGTACTTC. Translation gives CASSLESGTLRYEQYF. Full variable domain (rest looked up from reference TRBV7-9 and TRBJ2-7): DTGVSQNPRHKITKRGQNVTFRCDPISEHNRLYWYRQTLGQGPEFLTYFQNEAQLEKSRLLSDRFSAERPKGSFSTLEIQRTEQGDSAMYLCASSLESGTLRYEQYFGPGTRLTVT.

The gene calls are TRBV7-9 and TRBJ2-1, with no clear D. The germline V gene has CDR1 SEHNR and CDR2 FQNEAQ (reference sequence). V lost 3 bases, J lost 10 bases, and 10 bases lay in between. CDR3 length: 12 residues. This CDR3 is CASSFLVKEQFF. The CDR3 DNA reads TGTGCCAGCAGCTTCCTCGTAAAAGAGCAGTTCTTC.

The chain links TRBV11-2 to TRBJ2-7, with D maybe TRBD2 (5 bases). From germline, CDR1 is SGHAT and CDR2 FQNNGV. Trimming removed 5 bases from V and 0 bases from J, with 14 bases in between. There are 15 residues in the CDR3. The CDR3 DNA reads TGTGCCAGCAGCCCGGCGCGGGCTAGCTCCTACGAGCAGTACTTC. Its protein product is CASSPARASSYEQYF.

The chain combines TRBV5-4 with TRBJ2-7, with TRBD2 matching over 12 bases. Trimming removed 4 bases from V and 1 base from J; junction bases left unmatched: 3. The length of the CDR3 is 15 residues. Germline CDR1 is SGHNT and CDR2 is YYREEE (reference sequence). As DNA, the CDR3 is TGTGCCAGCAGCCAAGGACTAGCGGGATCCTACGAGCAGTACTTC. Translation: CASSQGLAGSYEQYF.

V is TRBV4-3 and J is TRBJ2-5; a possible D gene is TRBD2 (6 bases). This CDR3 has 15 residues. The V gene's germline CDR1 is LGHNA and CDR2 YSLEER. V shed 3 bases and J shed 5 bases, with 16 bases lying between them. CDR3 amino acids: CASSQETSSSETQYF. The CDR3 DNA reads TGCGCCAGCAGCCAGGAGACTAGTAGCTCGGAGACCCAGTACTTC.

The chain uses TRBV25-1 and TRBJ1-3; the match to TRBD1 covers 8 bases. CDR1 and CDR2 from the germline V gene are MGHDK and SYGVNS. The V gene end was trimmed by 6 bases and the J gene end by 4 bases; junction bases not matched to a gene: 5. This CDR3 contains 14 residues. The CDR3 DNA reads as TGTGCCAGCAGGGACAGGGTCTCAGGAAACACCATATATTTT. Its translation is CASRDRVSGNTIYF.

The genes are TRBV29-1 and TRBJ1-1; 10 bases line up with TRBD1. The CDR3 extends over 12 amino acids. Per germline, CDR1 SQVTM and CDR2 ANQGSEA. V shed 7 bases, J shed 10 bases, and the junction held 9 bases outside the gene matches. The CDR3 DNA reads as TGCAGCGCGGAGACAGGGGGCGTTTCAGCTTTCTTT. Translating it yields CSAETGGVSAFF.

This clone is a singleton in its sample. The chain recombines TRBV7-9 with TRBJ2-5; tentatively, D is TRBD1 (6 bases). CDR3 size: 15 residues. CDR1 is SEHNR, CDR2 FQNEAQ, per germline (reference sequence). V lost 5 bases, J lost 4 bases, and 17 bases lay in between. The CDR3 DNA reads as TGTGCCAGCAGCACCTACAGGGTTCTTTCAGAGACCCAGTACTTC. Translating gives CASSTYRVLSETQYF.

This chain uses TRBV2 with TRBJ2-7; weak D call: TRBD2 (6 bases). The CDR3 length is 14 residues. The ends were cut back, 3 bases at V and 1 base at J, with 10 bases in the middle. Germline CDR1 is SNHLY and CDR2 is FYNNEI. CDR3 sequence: CASSEWRDSYEQYF. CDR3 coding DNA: TGTGCCAGCAGTGAGTGGCGGGATTCCTACGAGCAGTACTTC.

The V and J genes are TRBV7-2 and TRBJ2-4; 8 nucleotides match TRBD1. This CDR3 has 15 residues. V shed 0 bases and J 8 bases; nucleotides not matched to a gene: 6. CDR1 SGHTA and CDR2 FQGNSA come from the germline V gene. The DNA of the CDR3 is TGTGCCAGCAGCTTAGCCTTTGGACAGGGTTACATTCAGTACTTC. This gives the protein CASSLAFGQGYIQYF.

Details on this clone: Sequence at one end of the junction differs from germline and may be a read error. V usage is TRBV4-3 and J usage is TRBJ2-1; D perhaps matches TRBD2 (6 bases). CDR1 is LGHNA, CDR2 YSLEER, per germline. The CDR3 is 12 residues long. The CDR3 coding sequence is TGCGCCAGCAGCCAAGATTCGGAGGGCCCTGTCTTC. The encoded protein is CASSQDSEGPVF.

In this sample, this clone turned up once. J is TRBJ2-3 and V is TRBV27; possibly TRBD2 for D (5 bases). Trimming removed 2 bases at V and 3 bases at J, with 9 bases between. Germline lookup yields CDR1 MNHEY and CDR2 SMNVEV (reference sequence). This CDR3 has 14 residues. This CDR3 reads CASSLGRATDTQYF. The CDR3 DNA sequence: TGTGCCAGCAGTTTAGGGAGAGCTACAGATACGCAGTATTTT.

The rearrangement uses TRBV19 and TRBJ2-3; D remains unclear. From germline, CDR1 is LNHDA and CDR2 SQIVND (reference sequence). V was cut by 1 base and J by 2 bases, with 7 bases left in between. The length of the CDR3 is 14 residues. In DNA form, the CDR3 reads TGTGCCAGTAGTATAGGCGTAAACACAGATACGCAGTATTTT. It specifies CASSIGVNTDTQYF.

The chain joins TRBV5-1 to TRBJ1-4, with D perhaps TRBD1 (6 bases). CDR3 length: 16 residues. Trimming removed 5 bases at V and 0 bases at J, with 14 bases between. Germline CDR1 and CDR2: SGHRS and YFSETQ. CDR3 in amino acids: CASSFTTGPTNEKLFF. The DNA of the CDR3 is TGCGCCAGCAGTTTCACTACAGGGCCAACTAATGAAAAACTGTTTTTT.